A single sample gave rise to the 30 T cell receptor beta chains below, sequenced in a study of T cell responses to AZD1222 COVID-19 vaccine. The assay was immunoSEQ multiplex PCR, and TCRdb's table has in-frame clones only and misses some. The sample lists 100,000 or so clones; approximately 90% were seen once. Sequencing used peripheral blood, obtained on day 0 of AZD1222 vaccination. The receptors shown here come from an adult in good health.

The chain carries TRBV19 and TRBJ1-1; D is possibly TRBD1 (6 bases). The germline V and J ends were trimmed by 6 bases and 4 bases, with 9 bases remaining between them. The V gene's germline CDR1 is LNHDA and CDR2 SQIVND (reference sequence). This CDR3 is built from 12 residues. For the CDR3, the DNA is TGTGCCAGTAGGAAGGGGGTCACTGAAGCTTTCTTT. As protein: CASRKGVTEAFF. Full variable domain (rest looked up from reference TRBV19 and TRBJ1-1): DGGITQSPKYLFRKEGQNVTLSCEQNLNHDAMYWYRQDPGQGLRLIYYSQIVNDFQKGDIAEGYSVSREKKESFPLTVTSAQKNPTAFYLCASRKGVTEAFFGQGTRLTVV.

The gene calls are TRBV3-1 (or the pseudogene TRBV3-2) and TRBJ1-6; D is ambiguous. Germline V lookup: CDR1 LGHDT, CDR2 YNNKEL (reference sequence). The CDR3 totals 15 residues. V dropped 4 bases and J dropped 9 bases, with 16 bases sitting between them. The CDR3 sequence: CASSPNLGRLSPLHF. The CDR3 DNA reads TGTGCCAGCAGCCCTAACCTCGGACGGCTTTCACCCCTCCACTTT.

The CDR3, as DNA: TGTGCCAGTAGTATTAACAGGGATGAAAAACTGTTTTTT. Protein sequence: CASSINRDEKLFF. The chain combines TRBV19 with TRBJ1-4; TRBD1 might be the D (6 bases). In germline, CDR1 is LNHDA, CDR2 SQIVND (reference sequence). Between the trimmed V and J ends, which lost 3 bases and 6 bases, there was a span of 8 bases. The CDR3 has 13 residues.

The chain is built from TRBV25-1 and TRBJ2-1; TRBD1 matches at 9 bases. CDR3 size: 14 residues. Germline CDR1 MGHDK, CDR2 SYGVNS. The V segment lost 4 bases and the J segment 4 bases; nucleotides outside the gene matches: 2. The CDR3 loop reads CASSVQGAYNEQFF. The CDR3 DNA reads as TGTGCCAGCAGTGTACAGGGGGCATACAATGAGCAGTTCTTC.

The J gene is TRBJ1-1, the V gene TRBV11-3; possibly TRBD1 for D (5 bases). There are 14 residues in the CDR3. Trimming stripped 7 bases from V and 3 bases from J, with 15 bases between. Germline V lookup: CDR1 SGHNT, CDR2 YENEEA. The CDR3 bases are TGTGCCAGCACCAACTGGAGGGACGACACTGAAGCTTTCTTT. The encoded protein is CASTNWRDDTEAFF. Looking up the rest from reference TRBV11-3 and TRBJ1-1 gives the full variable domain: EAGVVQSPRYKIIEKKQPVAFWCNPISGHNTLYWYLQNLGQGPELLIRYENEEAVDDSQLPKDRFSAERLKGVDSTLKIQPAELGDSAVYLCASTNWRDDTEAFFGQGTRLTVV.

This clone was observed once. This rearrangement joins TRBV4-1 to TRBJ2-2; TRBD1 agrees at 7 bases. This CDR3 is built from 17 residues. Germline CDR1 and CDR2: MGHRA and YSYEKL. The V gene end was trimmed by 4 bases and the J gene end by 6 bases; junction bases not matched to a gene: 14. CDR3 in amino acids: CASSREGLLRGPGELFF. CDR3 nucleotide sequence: TGCGCCAGCAGCCGAGAAGGGTTACTAAGGGGGCCCGGGGAGCTGTTTTTT.

The chain couples TRBV6-4 to TRBJ1-4, with 8 positions matching TRBD1. The CDR3 length is 14 residues. J was trimmed by 8 bases and V by 3 bases; bases with no gene match: 5. Germline assignment: CDR1 MRHNA and CDR2 SNTAGT. The CDR3 reads CASSEWTGSEKLFF. The CDR3 DNA sequence: TGTGCCAGCAGTGAGTGGACAGGGAGCGAAAAACTGTTTTTT.

The chain joins TRBV5-1 to TRBJ2-3; D remains ambiguous. Trimming cost V 4 bases and J 2 bases, with 20 bases left between them. The CDR3 is 17 amino acids. Germline V CDR1 and CDR2: SGHRS, YFSETQ. Written as DNA, the CDR3 is TGCGCCAGCAGCGAGGATGCGTGGAGTTCTCACACAGATACGCAGTATTTT. Encoded protein: CASSEDAWSSHTDTQYF.

The chain is built from TRBV7-9 and TRBJ1-3; D is unresolved. This CDR3 spans 15 amino acids. CDR1 is SEHNR, CDR2 FQNEAQ, per germline (reference sequence). V lost 2 bases and J lost 0, with 8 bases in between. The CDR3 DNA reads as TGTGCCAGCAGCTTAATTGCGTACTCTGGAAACACCATATATTTT. Amino acids: CASSLIAYSGNTIYF.

The rearrangement uses TRBV7-2 and TRBJ2-7; tentative D call: TRBD1 (5 bases). Germline values: CDR1 SGHTA, CDR2 FQGNSA. This CDR3 has 15 residues. V lost 4 bases and J lost 0, with 13 bases in between. The CDR3 is CASSSGRVVSYEQYF. CDR3 nucleotides: TGTGCCAGCAGCTCGGGCAGGGTCGTCTCCTACGAGCAGTACTTC.

The chain combines TRBV7-9 with TRBJ2-5; possibly TRBD1 for D (5 bases). The CDR3 length is 15 residues. The V gene's germline CDR1 is SEHNR and CDR2 FQNEAQ (reference sequence). Deletions cut 5 bases from V and 0 bases from J, with 13 bases between. DNA for the CDR3: TGTGCCAGCAGCCCGGACATCTTGTACCAAGAGACCCAGTACTTC. Protein product: CASSPDILYQETQYF.

The chain carries TRBV4-1 and TRBJ1-1, with unresolved D. V was trimmed by 4 bases and J by 5 bases, leaving 11 bases between them. The CDR3 has 13 residues. Germline CDR1 and CDR2: MGHRA and YSYEKL. The CDR3 reads CASSLQPETEAFF. The CDR3 nucleotides read TGCGCCAGCAGCCTCCAGCCGGAGACTGAAGCTTTCTTT.

The J gene is TRBJ2-2, the V gene TRBV4-2; 8 nucleotides line up with TRBD2. Germline loops: CDR1 LGHNA, CDR2 YNFKEQ. The CDR3 extends over 14 amino acids. V shed 8 bases and J 1 base; nucleotides not matched to a gene: 3. In nucleotides, the CDR3 is TGTGCCAGCCAAGCGGGAGTGAACACCGGGGAGCTGTTTTTT. This encodes CASQAGVNTGELFF.

The J gene is TRBJ1-2, the V gene TRBV5-1, with 7 bases lining up with TRBD1. V shed 0 bases, J shed 6 bases, and the junction held 5 bases outside the gene matches. The germline gives CDR1 SGHRS, CDR2 YFSETQ. This CDR3 has 14 residues. The CDR3 region has the DNA TGCGCCAGCAGCTTGGACAGGGGTGCCCATGGCTACACCTTC. This translates into CASSLDRGAHGYTF.

Only one count was recorded for this clone. The chain combines TRBV6-4 with TRBJ2-1, with 7 bases lining up with TRBD2. The V and J ends lost 5 bases and 2 bases, in that order; junction bases with no gene match: 6. The germline V gene has CDR1 MRHNA and CDR2 SNTAGT. The CDR3 length is 15 residues. CDR3: CASSPDGGAYNEQFF. In DNA form, the CDR3 reads TGTGCCAGCAGTCCCGATGGGGGGGCCTACAATGAGCAGTTCTTC.

This chain joins TRBV7-9 and TRBJ1-4; tentatively, D is TRBD1 (6 bases). V was shortened by 3 bases and J by 8 bases, with 13 bases between the two germline ends. There are 14 residues in the CDR3. Germline-derived CDR1 and CDR2 are SEHNR and FQNEAQ (reference sequence). As DNA, the CDR3 is TGTGCCAGCAGCTTCGGGGGCGCGAGGGAAAAACTGTTTTTT. Encoded protein: CASSFGGAREKLFF.

The rearrangement uses TRBV28 and TRBJ2-2; 7 nucleotides agree with TRBD2. In germline, CDR1 is MDHEN, CDR2 SYDVKM. Trimming at V came to 3 bases and at J to 4 bases, leaving 8 bases not matched to a gene. The CDR3 has 16 amino acids. The CDR3 DNA reads TGTGCCAGCAGTTTGAAGGCGGGAGCGGGCACCGGGGAGCTGTTTTTT. Its protein product is CASSLKAGAGTGELFF.

This clone was picked up a small number of times. The chain recombines TRBV6-1 with TRBJ2-3; no reliable D call. V shed 1 base and J shed 9 bases, with 11 bases lying between them. The germline V gene has CDR1 MNHNS and CDR2 SASEGT. This CDR3 comprises 13 residues. CDR3 sequence (DNA): TGTGCCAGCAGTGAAGAACCCCGCGCAACGCAGTATTTT. Protein sequence: CASSEEPRATQYF.

The chain carries TRBV6-1 and TRBJ2-3; no reliable D call. CDR3 size: 14 residues. Trimming shortened V by 3 bases and J by 0 bases, and 7 bases separated the two germline ends. Germline V CDR1 and CDR2: MNHNS, SASEGT. This CDR3 reads CASSDGLSTDTQYF. The CDR3 nucleotides are TGTGCCAGCAGTGATGGCCTTAGCACAGATACGCAGTATTTT.

The CDR3, as DNA: TGCGCCAGCAGCCAAGCCGGGACTAGCGGATACAATGAGCAGTTCTTC. Translation: CASSQAGTSGYNEQFF. The J gene is TRBJ2-1, the V gene TRBV4-3; TRBD2 aligns across 11 bases. With V trimmed by 1 base and J by 4 bases, 3 bases remained unmatched. The CDR3 has 16 residues. The germline CDR1 and CDR2 sequences are LGHNA and YSLEER.

This chain joins TRBV12-3 or TRBV12-4 and TRBJ2-1; D gene ambiguous. The CDR3 length is 12 residues. Trimming stripped 3 bases from V and 9 bases from J, with 9 bases between. CDR3 residues: CASSLLEAEQFF. The CDR3 DNA follows: TGTGCCAGCAGTTTGTTGGAAGCTGAGCAGTTCTTC.

This clone was picked up one time. The chain employs TRBV4-3 and TRBJ1-2; no firm D call. V lost 1 base and J lost 5, with 14 bases in between. The CDR3 totals 15 residues. CDR1 and CDR2 from the germline V gene are LGHNA and YSLEER. The chain's CDR3 is CASSQVASSDYGYTF. CDR3 nucleotides: TGCGCCAGCAGCCAAGTAGCCAGCAGTGATTATGGCTACACCTTC.

The chain uses TRBV5-1 and TRBJ1-1; the match to TRBD1 covers 8 bases. Germline CDR1 is SGHRS and CDR2 is YFSETQ. This CDR3 has 14 residues. V gave up 4 bases and J gave up 1 base; unmatched junction bases: 3. In DNA form, the CDR3 reads TGCGCCAGCAGCATCGGACAGGGGAACACTGAAGCTTTCTTT. Translated, it gives CASSIGQGNTEAFF.

This clone turned up a few times. The rearrangement joins TRBV6-4 to TRBJ1-1; D unclear. This CDR3 spans 11 amino acids. The germline V gene encodes CDR1 MRHNA and CDR2 SNTAGT. Trimming shortened V by 3 bases and J by 4 bases, and 3 bases separated the two germline ends. CDR3: CASSEGTEAFF. CDR3 sequence (DNA): TGTGCCAGCAGTGAGGGCACTGAAGCTTTCTTT.

The genes are TRBV2 and TRBJ2-1; D is ambiguous. The CDR3 covers 10 residues. Trimming cost V 8 bases and J 5 bases, with 4 bases left between them. Germline CDR1 and CDR2: SNHLY and FYNNEI. The chain's CDR3 is CASGDNEQFF. As DNA, the CDR3 is TGTGCCAGCGGGGACAATGAGCAGTTCTTC.

The rearrangement links TRBV27 to TRBJ1-5, with a possible D match to TRBD1 (6 bases). Germline loops: CDR1 MNHEY, CDR2 SMNVEV (reference sequence). The V end was cut by 8 bases, the J end by 3 bases, with 17 bases between. CDR3 length equals 15 residues. The CDR3 DNA reads TGTGCCAGCGGGGGGGCGGGGGAAAACAATCAGCCCCAGCATTTT. Protein product: CASGGAGENNQPQHF.

This clone was picked up a small number of times. V gene TRBV6-5 combines with J gene TRBJ1-1; tentative D call: TRBD1 (5 bases). CDR3 size: 13 residues. Trimming pared 3 bases from V and 2 bases from J, leaving 7 bases between. Germline CDR1 MNHEY, CDR2 SVGAGI. The CDR3 here is CASSYQGNTEAFF. The DNA for the CDR3 is TGTGCCAGCAGTTATCAGGGTAACACTGAAGCTTTCTTT.

The V gene is TRBV10-2, the J gene TRBJ1-5, with D possibly matching TRBD1 (6 bases). The V end was cut by 6 bases, the J end by 4 bases, with 10 bases between. The CDR3 is made up of 13 amino acids. In germline, CDR1 is WSHSY, CDR2 SAAADI. The CDR3 DNA sequence: TGCGCCAGCAGGAACAGGGAAAATCAGCCCCAGCATTTT. It yields the protein CASRNRENQPQHF.

V is TRBV5-1 and J is TRBJ2-7; the match to TRBD2 covers 15 bases. After removal of 4 bases from V and 4 bases from J, the junction contained 3 bases not matched to a gene. This CDR3 is 15 amino acids long. Germline V gene data show CDR1 as SGHRS and CDR2 as YFSETQ. The DNA for the CDR3 is TGCGCCAGCAGCACGGGGACTAGCGGGGGGTACGAGCAGTACTTC. Protein product: CASSTGTSGGYEQYF. The variable domain in full, completed from reference TRBV5-1 and TRBJ2-7, reads KAGVTQTPRYLIKTRGQQVTLSCSPISGHRSVSWYQQTPGQGLQFLFEYFSETQRNKGNFPGRFSGRQFSNSRSEMNVSTLELGDSALYLCASSTGTSGGYEQYFGPGTRLTVT.

The gene calls are TRBV6-6 and TRBJ1-4; unclear D gene. V lost 6 bases, J lost 7 bases, and 3 bases lay in between. Germline V CDR1 and CDR2: MNHNY, SVGAGI (reference sequence). The CDR3 runs 10 residues. The CDR3 DNA reads TGTGCCAGCAGGCTTGAAAAACTGTTTTTT. This translates into CASRLEKLFF.